Described below is a single T cell receptor (beta chain) sequence and its context. The CDR3 is made up of 15 amino acids. The V end was cut by 4 bases, the J end by 1 base, with 13 bases between. CDR1 and CDR2 (germline): KGHSH, LQKENI. The PCR had 60 Vbeta and 13 Jbeta primers. The protocol was immunoSEQ multiplex PCR, while the TCRdb copy is restricted to in-frame clones and leaves out a portion. The table shows about 130,000 clones, with more than 70% occurring only once. The data stem from a study of cytomegalovirus exposure and HLA in healthy donors. The V and J genes are TRBV18 and TRBJ1-1; D call uncertain. This sequence originates from a middle-aged man in good health and CMV-seronegative. Sequences were obtained from PBMCs. CDR3: CASSLFSEENTEAFF. CDR3 coding DNA: TGTGCCAGCTCACTGTTCAGCGAGGAGAACACTGAAGCTTTCTTT.